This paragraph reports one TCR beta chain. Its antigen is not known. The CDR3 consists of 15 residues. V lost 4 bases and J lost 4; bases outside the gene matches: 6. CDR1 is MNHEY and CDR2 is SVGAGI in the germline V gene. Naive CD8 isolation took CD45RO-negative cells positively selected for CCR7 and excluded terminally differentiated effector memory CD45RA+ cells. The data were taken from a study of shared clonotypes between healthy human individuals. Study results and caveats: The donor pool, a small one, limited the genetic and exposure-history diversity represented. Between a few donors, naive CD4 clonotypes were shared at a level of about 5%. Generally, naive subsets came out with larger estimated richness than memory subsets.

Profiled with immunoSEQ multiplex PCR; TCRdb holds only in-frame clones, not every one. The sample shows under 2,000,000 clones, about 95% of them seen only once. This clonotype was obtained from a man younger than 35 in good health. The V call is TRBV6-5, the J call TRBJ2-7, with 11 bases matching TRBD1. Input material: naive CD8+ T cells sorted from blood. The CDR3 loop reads CASSFGQGARYEQYF. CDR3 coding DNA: TGTGCCAGCAGTTTCGGACAGGGGGCTAGGTACGAGCAGTACTTC.